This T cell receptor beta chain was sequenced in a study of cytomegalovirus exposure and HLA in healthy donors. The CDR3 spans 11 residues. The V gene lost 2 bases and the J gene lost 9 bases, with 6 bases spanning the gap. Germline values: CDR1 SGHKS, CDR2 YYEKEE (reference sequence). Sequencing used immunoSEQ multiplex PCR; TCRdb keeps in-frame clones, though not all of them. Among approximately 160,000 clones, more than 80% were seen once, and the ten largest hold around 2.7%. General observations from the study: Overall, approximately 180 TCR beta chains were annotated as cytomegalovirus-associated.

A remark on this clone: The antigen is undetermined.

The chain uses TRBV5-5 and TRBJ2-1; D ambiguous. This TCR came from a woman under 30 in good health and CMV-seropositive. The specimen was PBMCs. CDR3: CASSFSLEQFF. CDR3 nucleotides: TGTGCCAGCAGCTTTAGTCTTGAGCAGTTCTTC.